What follows is one T cell receptor (beta chain) and its context. These data originate in a study of shared T cell receptors in the human thymus. There are 13 residues in the CDR3. V dropped 4 bases and J dropped 8; count of bases not matched to a gene: 8. Germline assignment: CDR1 SGHKS and CDR2 YYEKEE (reference sequence). Method: immunoSEQ multiplex PCR; TCRdb's copy keeps in-frame clones and lacks some. The table records 700,000 or so clones, approximately 85% of them present only once. This sample also appeared in a second study, on human thymus T cells. Per that study: From resections taken during corrective heart surgery, the thymus tissue was obtained.

Specimen: thymocytes. The clonotype was recovered from a girl less than two years old with a congenital heart defect. V and J are TRBV5-5 and TRBJ1-2; 7 positions match TRBD1. As DNA, the CDR3 is TGTGCCAGCAGCCATAGACAGGGTTTAGGCTACACCTTC. It encodes CASSHRQGLGYTF.